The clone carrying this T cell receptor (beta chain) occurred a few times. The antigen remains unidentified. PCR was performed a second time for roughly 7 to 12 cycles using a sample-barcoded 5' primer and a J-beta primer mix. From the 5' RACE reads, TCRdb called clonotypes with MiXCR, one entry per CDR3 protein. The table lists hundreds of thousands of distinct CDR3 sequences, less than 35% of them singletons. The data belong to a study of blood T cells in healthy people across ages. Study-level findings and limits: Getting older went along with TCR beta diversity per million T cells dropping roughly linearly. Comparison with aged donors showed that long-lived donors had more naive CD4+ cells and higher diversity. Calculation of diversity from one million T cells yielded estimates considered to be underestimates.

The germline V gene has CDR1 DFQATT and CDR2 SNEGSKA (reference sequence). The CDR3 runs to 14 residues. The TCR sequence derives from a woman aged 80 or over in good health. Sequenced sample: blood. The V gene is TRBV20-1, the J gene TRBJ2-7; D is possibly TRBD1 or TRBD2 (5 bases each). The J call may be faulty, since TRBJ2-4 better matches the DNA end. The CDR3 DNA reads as TGCAGTGCTGGTAATCCGGGATCACAGGACATTCAGTACTTC. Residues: CSAGNPGSQDIQYF.